This TCR beta chain was sequenced for a study of CD8+ T cells in alopecia areata. The overall study: It was oral tofacitinib, at 5 to 10 mg twice daily, that treated patients received.

Following RNA extraction, reverse transcription yielded cDNA that acted as the sequencing template. Data came from immunoSEQ multiplex PCR; TCRdb stores just in-frame clones and leaves some out. The table lists about 97,000 clones, approximately 42% of them singletons. A note on this clone: Its antigen is as yet unknown.

The CDR3 is 13 residues long. V lost 1 base to trimming and J lost 11 bases, with 14 bases between them. CDR1 SQVTM and CDR2 ANQGSEA come from the germline V gene. The study's findings and limits: Scalp sample data also include resident alphabeta T cells from normal skin. Researchers report lesional scalp, most notably alopecia totalis/universalis, outstripped normal scalp in clonality. Although TCR sharing was seen in mice, sharing across patients was less clear, possibly for HLA-related reasons.

The sample taken for sequencing was CD4+ T cells sorted from blood. The chain employs TRBV29-1 and TRBJ1-4; D is perhaps TRBD1 (5 bases). This TCR was recovered from a human donor with alopecia areata. For the CDR3, the DNA is TGCAGCGTTGAAGTAGAGCGTAGGGACAAACTGTTTTTT. Amino acids: CSVEVERRDKLFF.